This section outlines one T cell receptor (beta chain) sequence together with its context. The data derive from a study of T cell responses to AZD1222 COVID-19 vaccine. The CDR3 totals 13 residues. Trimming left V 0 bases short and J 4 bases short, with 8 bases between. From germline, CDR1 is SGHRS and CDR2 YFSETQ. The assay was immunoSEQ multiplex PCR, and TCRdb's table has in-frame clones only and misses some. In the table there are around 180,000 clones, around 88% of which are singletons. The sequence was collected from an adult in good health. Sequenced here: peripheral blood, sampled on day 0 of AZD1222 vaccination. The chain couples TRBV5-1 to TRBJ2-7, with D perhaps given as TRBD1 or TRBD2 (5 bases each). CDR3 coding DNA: TGCGCCAGCAGCTTGGCGGGACGGTACGAGCAGTACTTC. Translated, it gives CASSLAGRYEQYF. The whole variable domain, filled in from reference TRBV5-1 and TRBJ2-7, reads KAGVTQTPRYLIKTRGQQVTLSCSPISGHRSVSWYQQTPGQGLQFLFEYFSETQRNKGNFPGRFSGRQFSNSRSEMNVSTLELGDSALYLCASSLAGRYEQYFGPGTRLTVT.